The source of this TCR beta chain is a study of shared clonotypes between healthy human individuals. Study details: Three CD4 naive, three CD4 memory, two CD8 naive and one CD8 memory plate were used per donor.

Concerning this clone: The antigen is undetermined.

Study-level findings and limits: Around 5% was the fraction of naive CD4 clonotypes found shared across four donors.

V gave up 3 bases and J gave up 5 bases, with 14 bases separating them. CDR3 length: 14 amino acids. The germline V gene has CDR1 ENHRY and CDR2 SYGVKD. Sequencing used immunoSEQ multiplex PCR; TCRdb keeps in-frame clones, though not all of them. The sample has roughly 300,000 clones, 73% seen once. The sample was memory CD4+ T cells sorted from blood. The subset denotes: CD45RA-negative fraction. J is TRBJ2-7 and V is TRBV10-3; D assignment may be TRBD1 or TRBD2 (6 bases each). The TCR originated in a young man in good health. The CDR3 nucleotides read TGTGCCATCAGTGACGGGGGCTCGGGGGACGAGCAGTACTTC. It specifies CAISDGGSGDEQYF.